This T cell receptor (beta chain) was sequenced for a study of T cells in Graves' hyperthyroidism and ophthalmopathy. This clonotype was counted between two and nine times. Its specificity is not known. The TCR beta CDR3 regions underwent amplification using RNA transcripts as the source. During a first-round RT-PCR of the TCR CDR3, the HTBI primer set was used. TCRdb fed the multiplex PCR reads into MiXCR, producing one record per CDR3 protein. The sample lists about 500,000 distinct CDR3 sequences; roughly 17% were seen once. The study's findings and limits: Model predictions of ophthalmopathy came a median 6.5 months before onset.

CDR1 and CDR2 from the germline V gene are MGHRA and YSYEKL. The ends lost 0 bases at V and 5 bases at J; junction bases unmatched: 5. The CDR3 is 16 residues long. The chain joins TRBV4-1 to TRBJ2-1; 9 bases are shared with TRBD1. This receptor was identified in a woman between 18 and 29 years old with Graves' ophthalmopathy. The sample consisted of blood. This CDR3 is CASSQEWWDRDNEQFF. In DNA form, the CDR3 reads TGCGCCAGCAGCCAAGAATGGTGGGACAGGGACAATGAGCAGTTCTTC.